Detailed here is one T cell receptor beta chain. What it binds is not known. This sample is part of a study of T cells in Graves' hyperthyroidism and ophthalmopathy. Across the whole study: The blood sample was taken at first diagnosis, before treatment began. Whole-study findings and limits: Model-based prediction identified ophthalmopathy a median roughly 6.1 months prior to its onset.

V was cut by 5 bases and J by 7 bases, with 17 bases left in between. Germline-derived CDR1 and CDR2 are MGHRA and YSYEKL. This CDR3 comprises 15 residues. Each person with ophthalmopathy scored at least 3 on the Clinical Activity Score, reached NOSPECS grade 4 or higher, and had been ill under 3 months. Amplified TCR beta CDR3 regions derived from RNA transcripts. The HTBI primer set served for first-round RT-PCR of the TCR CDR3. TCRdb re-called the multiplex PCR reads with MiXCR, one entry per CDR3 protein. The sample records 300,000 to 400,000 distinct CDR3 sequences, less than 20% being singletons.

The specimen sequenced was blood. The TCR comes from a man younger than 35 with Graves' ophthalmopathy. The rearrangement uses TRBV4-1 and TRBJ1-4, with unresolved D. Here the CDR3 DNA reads TGCGCCAGCAGCTATGATGGACGTTCCCCTGAAAAACTGTTTTTT. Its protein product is CASSYDGRSPEKLFF.